This is a list of T cell receptor beta chains from one sample in a study of regulatory T cells in long-lasting Graves disease. MiXCR, run by TCRdb on the multiplex PCR reads, gives a single entry per CDR3 protein. The data contain about 370,000 distinct CDR3 sequences, 15% of them singletons. Sequencing used peripheral blood mononuclear cells (PBMCs), obtained at new diagnosis, from a patient treated with antithyroid drugs. These receptors were taken from a female donor with Graves disease. Both conserved end residues are part of each CDR3. Each record gives: clone size, V gene, D gene, J gene, CDR3 DNA, CDR3 protein. A D gene is named only where the DNA matches it firmly. Clone size, where shown, is once, few, many, or a class for clones that have expanded.

abundance: many
v_gene: TRBV7-3
d_gene: -
j_gene: TRBJ2-3
CDR3nt: TGTGCCAGCAGCTCTGGAACCTTCACAGATACGCAGTATTTT
CDR3aa: CASSSGTFTDTQYF

abundance: many
v_gene: TRBV11-3
d_gene: -
j_gene: TRBJ2-3
CDR3nt: TGTGCCAGCAGCTCGTACGTTGGCGATACGCAGTATTTT
CDR3aa: CASSSYVGDTQYF

abundance: few
v_gene: TRBV3-1
d_gene: -
j_gene: TRBJ2-5
CDR3nt: TGTGCCAGCGGGGCCCTGGCGGAGGAGACCCAGTACTTC
CDR3aa: CASGALAEETQYF

abundance: -
v_gene: TRBV6-1
d_gene: TRBD1
j_gene: TRBJ1-2
CDR3nt: TGTGCCAGCAGTGACCCTGGACAGGGAGTGAGTGGCTACACCTTC
CDR3aa: CASSDPGQGVSGYTF

abundance: -
v_gene: TRBV25-1
d_gene: -
j_gene: TRBJ1-2
CDR3nt: TGTGCCAGCAGTGAATCAAGAGCCTGGGGATATGGCTACACCTTC
CDR3aa: CASSESRAWGYGYTF

abundance: -
v_gene: TRBV20-1
d_gene: -
j_gene: TRBJ1-1
CDR3nt: TGCAGTGCTAGAGGGGGTGTTTTTTTGGGGAACACTGAAGCTTTCTTT
CDR3aa: CSARGGVFLGNTEAFF

abundance: -
v_gene: TRBV19
d_gene: TRBD1
j_gene: TRBJ1-2
CDR3nt: TGTGCCAGTCTGACAGGGTACGGCTACACCTTC
CDR3aa: CASLTGYGYTF

abundance: many
v_gene: TRBV10-1
d_gene: TRBD2
j_gene: TRBJ2-1
CDR3nt: TGCGCCAGCAGCGCTTTTCTAGCGGGAGTGCATGAGCAGTTCTTC
CDR3aa: CASSAFLAGVHEQFF

abundance: -
v_gene: TRBV27
d_gene: -
j_gene: TRBJ2-7
CDR3nt: TGTGCCAGCAGTTCTAATGCCGAGCAGTACTTC
CDR3aa: CASSSNAEQYF

abundance: -
v_gene: TRBV5-5
d_gene: -
j_gene: TRBJ1-2
CDR3nt: TGTGCCAGCAGCTTTGGGGGGCTCAAGGATTCAGTCTATGGCTACACCTTC
CDR3aa: CASSFGGLKDSVYGYTF

abundance: few
v_gene: TRBV20-1
d_gene: TRBD1
j_gene: TRBJ2-3
CDR3nt: TGCAGTGCTAGAGATAGGACAGGGGTCACAGATACGCAGTATTTT
CDR3aa: CSARDRTGVTDTQYF

abundance: -
v_gene: TRBV5-8
d_gene: -
j_gene: TRBJ2-5
CDR3nt: TGTGCCAGCAGCTCTGGACCCTTAAGAGAGACCCAGTACTTC
CDR3aa: CASSSGPLRETQYF

abundance: many
v_gene: TRBV7-9
d_gene: -
j_gene: TRBJ1-1
CDR3nt: TGTGCCAGCAGCTCCGCAGTAGGGAGCGACACTGAAGCTTTCTTT
CDR3aa: CASSSAVGSDTEAFF

abundance: few
v_gene: TRBV5-1
d_gene: TRBD2
j_gene: TRBJ2-1
CDR3nt: TGCGCCAGCAGCTTGATGACTAGCGGGAGTTTAGACTACAATGAGCAGTTCTTC
CDR3aa: CASSLMTSGSLDYNEQFF

abundance: many
v_gene: TRBV28
d_gene: -
j_gene: TRBJ1-5
CDR3nt: TGTGCCAGCAGTTTAGGGGCAGGGTACGCCCCCCAGCATTTT
CDR3aa: CASSLGAGYAPQHF

abundance: many
v_gene: TRBV11-2
d_gene: -
j_gene: TRBJ1-6
CDR3nt: TGTGCCAGCAGCCCCGGACCGTTGTTGGGTTCACCCCTCCACTTT
CDR3aa: CASSPGPLLGSPLHF

abundance: many
v_gene: TRBV11-2
d_gene: TRBD1
j_gene: TRBJ2-1
CDR3nt: TGTGCCAGCAGTCAACAGGGGAACTCCTACAATGAGCAGTTCTTC
CDR3aa: CASSQQGNSYNEQFF

abundance: -
v_gene: TRBV6-1
d_gene: -
j_gene: TRBJ1-4
CDR3nt: TGTGCCAGCAGTGAAGCAGGGGTAGATGAAAAACTGTTTTTT
CDR3aa: CASSEAGVDEKLFF

abundance: many
v_gene: TRBV5-1
d_gene: TRBD2
j_gene: TRBJ2-7
CDR3nt: TGCGCCAGCAGCTTCCCCTCCCTAGGGAGGGTCTTC
CDR3aa: CASSFPSLGRVF

abundance: many
v_gene: TRBV6-2/TRBV6-3
d_gene: TRBD2
j_gene: TRBJ2-3
CDR3nt: TGTGCCAGCGGGAGGGCCGAGCCAGATACGCAGTATTTT
CDR3aa: CASGRAEPDTQYF

abundance: many
v_gene: TRBV6-5
d_gene: -
j_gene: TRBJ2-3
CDR3nt: TGTGCCAGCAGTTACTGGCCCCCAGGCACCAGCCTCGCAGATACGCAGTATTTT
CDR3aa: CASSYWPPGTSLADTQYF

abundance: -
v_gene: TRBV19
d_gene: -
j_gene: TRBJ2-2
CDR3nt: TGTGCCAGTACCAGGGGTAGTAACACCGGGGAGCTGTTTTTT
CDR3aa: CASTRGSNTGELFF

abundance: -
v_gene: TRBV18
d_gene: -
j_gene: TRBJ1-3
CDR3nt: TGTGCCAGCTCACCTGGAGAAGGGGGAAACACCATATATTTT
CDR3aa: CASSPGEGGNTIYF

abundance: -
v_gene: TRBV15
d_gene: -
j_gene: TRBJ2-4
CDR3nt: TGTGCCACCAGCAGAGATTATCCAGGGGAAGATAGTGACATTCAGTACTTC
CDR3aa: CATSRDYPGEDSDIQYF

abundance: many
v_gene: TRBV12-5
d_gene: TRBD1
j_gene: TRBJ2-1
CDR3nt: TGTGCTAGTGGTTGGGAGGGGGTACAGGGGGCCTCCTACAATGAGCAGTTCTTC
CDR3aa: CASGWEGVQGASYNEQFF

abundance: many
v_gene: TRBV7-8
d_gene: TRBD2
j_gene: TRBJ2-2
CDR3nt: TGTGCCAGCAGCCCCCTTTGGCGACTAGCGGGAGGGCCGACCGGGGAGCTGTTTTTT
CDR3aa: CASSPLWRLAGGPTGELFF

abundance: -
v_gene: TRBV6-1
d_gene: -
j_gene: TRBJ2-7
CDR3nt: TGTGCCAGCAGTGTTTCCTGGATTTGCGTCTTC
CDR3aa: CASSVSWICVF

abundance: many
v_gene: TRBV28
d_gene: -
j_gene: TRBJ1-4
CDR3nt: TGTGCCAGCAGTTTCGGGTTTGAAAAACTGTTTTTT
CDR3aa: CASSFGFEKLFF

abundance: -
v_gene: TRBV4-1
d_gene: -
j_gene: TRBJ2-7
CDR3nt: TGCGCCAGCAGCCAGGTGTTGAGGGGGGCAGCCTACGAGCAGTACTTC
CDR3aa: CASSQVLRGAAYEQYF

abundance: many
v_gene: TRBV16
d_gene: -
j_gene: TRBJ1-5
CDR3nt: TGTGCCAGCAGCCAATCCCAAACAAATCCCCAGCATTTT
CDR3aa: CASSQSQTNPQHF

abundance: many
v_gene: TRBV6-2/TRBV6-3
d_gene: TRBD1
j_gene: TRBJ1-2
CDR3nt: TGTGCCAGCAGTAACCCGACAGGGGCGAATCCTAACTATGGCTACACCTTC
CDR3aa: CASSNPTGANPNYGYTF

abundance: many
v_gene: TRBV2
d_gene: TRBD2
j_gene: TRBJ2-1
CDR3nt: TGTGCCGGGAGCGGGGGCGAATTCAATGAGCAGTTCTTC
CDR3aa: CAGSGGEFNEQFF

abundance: many
v_gene: TRBV29-1
d_gene: -
j_gene: TRBJ2-7
CDR3nt: TGCAGCGTTGCCCGGGAATACGAGCAGTACTTC
CDR3aa: CSVAREYEQYF

abundance: few
v_gene: TRBV6-5
d_gene: TRBD2
j_gene: TRBJ2-5
CDR3nt: TGTGCCAGCAGTTACCGGGGGGGCCGAGAGACCCAGTACTTC
CDR3aa: CASSYRGGRETQYF

abundance: many
v_gene: TRBV2
d_gene: -
j_gene: TRBJ2-1
CDR3nt: TGTGCCAGCATGAGGAGGGGTGAGCAGTTCTTC
CDR3aa: CASMRRGEQFF

abundance: many
v_gene: TRBV30
d_gene: TRBD2
j_gene: TRBJ2-1
CDR3nt: TGTGCCCTCATTAGCGGGAGCTGGTATGAGCAGTTCTTC
CDR3aa: CALISGSWYEQFF

abundance: -
v_gene: TRBV7-2
d_gene: TRBD2
j_gene: TRBJ2-2
CDR3nt: TGTGCCAGCAGCCCCCCATTACGACTAGCTAAGGTCGGGGAGCTGTTTTTT
CDR3aa: CASSPPLRLAKVGELFF

abundance: few
v_gene: TRBV28
d_gene: -
j_gene: TRBJ2-7
CDR3nt: TGTGCCGGCAGTTTAGAGGGGGTAATAGTTCCCTACGAGCAGTACTTC
CDR3aa: CAGSLEGVIVPYEQYF

abundance: few
v_gene: TRBV9
d_gene: -
j_gene: TRBJ2-1
CDR3nt: TGTGCCAGCAGCGTAGTCGACTCCCCATTCAATGAGCAGTTCTTC
CDR3aa: CASSVVDSPFNEQFF

abundance: -
v_gene: TRBV4-1
d_gene: TRBD2
j_gene: TRBJ2-2
CDR3nt: TGCGCCAGCAGCCGAACCGGACTAGCGGGGGGGCCGTATGCCGGGGAGCTGTTTTTT
CDR3aa: CASSRTGLAGGPYAGELFF

abundance: many
v_gene: TRBV20-1
d_gene: TRBD2
j_gene: TRBJ2-5
CDR3nt: TGCAGTGCTCCGAATAGCGGGGGGGCCGTCCGAGAGACCCAGTACTTC
CDR3aa: CSAPNSGGAVRETQYF